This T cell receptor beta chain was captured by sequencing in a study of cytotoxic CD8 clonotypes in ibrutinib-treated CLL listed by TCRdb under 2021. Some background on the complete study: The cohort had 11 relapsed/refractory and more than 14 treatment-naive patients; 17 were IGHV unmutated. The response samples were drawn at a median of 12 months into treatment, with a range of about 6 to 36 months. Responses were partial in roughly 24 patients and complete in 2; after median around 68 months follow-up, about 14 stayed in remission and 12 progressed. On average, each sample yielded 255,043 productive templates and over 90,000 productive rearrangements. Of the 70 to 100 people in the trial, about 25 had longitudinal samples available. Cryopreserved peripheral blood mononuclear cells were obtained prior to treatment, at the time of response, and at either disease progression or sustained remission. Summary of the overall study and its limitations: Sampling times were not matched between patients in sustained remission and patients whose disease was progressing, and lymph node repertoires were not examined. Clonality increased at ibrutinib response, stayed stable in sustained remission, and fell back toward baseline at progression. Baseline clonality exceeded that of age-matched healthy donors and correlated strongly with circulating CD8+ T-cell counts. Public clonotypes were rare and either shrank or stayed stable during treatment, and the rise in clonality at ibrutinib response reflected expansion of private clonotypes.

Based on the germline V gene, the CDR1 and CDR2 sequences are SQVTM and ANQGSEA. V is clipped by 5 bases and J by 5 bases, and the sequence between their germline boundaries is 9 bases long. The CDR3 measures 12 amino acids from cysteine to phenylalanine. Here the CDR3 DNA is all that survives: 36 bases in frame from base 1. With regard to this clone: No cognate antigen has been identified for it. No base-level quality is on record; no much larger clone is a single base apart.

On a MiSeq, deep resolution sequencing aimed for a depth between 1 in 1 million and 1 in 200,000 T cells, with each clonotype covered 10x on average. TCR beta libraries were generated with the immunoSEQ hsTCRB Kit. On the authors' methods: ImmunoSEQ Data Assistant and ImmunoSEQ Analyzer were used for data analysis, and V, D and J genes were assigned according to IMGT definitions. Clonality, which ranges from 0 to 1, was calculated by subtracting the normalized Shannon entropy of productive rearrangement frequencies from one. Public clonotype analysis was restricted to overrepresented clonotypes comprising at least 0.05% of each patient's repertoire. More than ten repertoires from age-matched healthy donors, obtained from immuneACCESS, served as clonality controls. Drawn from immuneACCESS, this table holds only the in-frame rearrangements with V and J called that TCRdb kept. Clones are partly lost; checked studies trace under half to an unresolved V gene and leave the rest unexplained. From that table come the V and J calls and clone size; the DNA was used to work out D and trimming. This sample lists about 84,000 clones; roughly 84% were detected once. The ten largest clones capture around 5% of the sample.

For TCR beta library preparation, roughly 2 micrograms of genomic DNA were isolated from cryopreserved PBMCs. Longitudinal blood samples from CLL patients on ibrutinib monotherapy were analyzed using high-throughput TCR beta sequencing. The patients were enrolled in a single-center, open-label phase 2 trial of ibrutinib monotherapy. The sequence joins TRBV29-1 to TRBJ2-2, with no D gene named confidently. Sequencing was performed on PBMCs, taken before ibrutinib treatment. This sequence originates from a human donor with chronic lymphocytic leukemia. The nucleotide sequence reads TGCAGCGTTAATCACCCTACCGGGGAGCTGTTTTTT. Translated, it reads CSVNHPTGELFF.